A selection of T cell receptor beta chains follows, all from one sample in a study of response to subunit inactivated influenza vaccine. TCRdb processed the RT-PCR reads anew with MiXCR; each CDR3 protein has one entry. The table lists roughly 760,000 distinct CDR3 sequences, 20% to 25% of them singletons, with 10% to 13% in the top ten. The sequencing used PBMCs from blood, collected roughly 5 days after vaccination. The receptor source for this set is a man in his fifties or sixties who received an inactivated influenza vaccine. The CDR3 runs from the conserved cysteine through the conserved F or W. Each record gives: J gene, clone size, V gene, D gene, CDR3 protein, CDR3 DNA. D genes are given only for firm matches. A clone size is listed for some rows: how often the clone was seen (once, few, many), or a class if it is expanded.

j_call: TRBJ2-7
clone_size: few
v_call: TRBV4-3
d_call: TRBD2
cdr3_aa: CASSLGVAGDLYEQYF
cdr3_nt: TGCGCCAGCAGCCTAGGAGTAGCGGGAGATTTGTACGAGCAGTACTTC

j_call: TRBJ2-3
clone_size: -
v_call: TRBV7-2
d_call: TRBD2
cdr3_aa: CASSLNGGSSTDTQYF
cdr3_nt: TGTGCCAGCAGCTTAAACGGGGGGAGCAGCACAGATACGCAGTATTTT

j_call: TRBJ1-3
clone_size: few
v_call: TRBV4-1
d_call: -
cdr3_aa: CASSQDFKSLTGNTIYF
cdr3_nt: TGCGCCAGCAGCCAAGATTTCAAGAGCCTAACAGGAAACACCATATATTTT

j_call: TRBJ2-7
clone_size: -
v_call: TRBV7-9
d_call: TRBD1
cdr3_aa: CASSGQGASTYEQYF
cdr3_nt: TGTGCCAGCAGCGGTCAGGGGGCTTCAACCTACGAGCAGTACTTC

j_call: TRBJ2-1
clone_size: many
v_call: TRBV20-1
d_call: TRBD2
cdr3_aa: CSARDLAGATANEQFF
cdr3_nt: TGCAGTGCTAGAGATCTAGCGGGGGCCACTGCCAATGAGCAGTTCTTC

j_call: TRBJ2-7
clone_size: few
v_call: TRBV9
d_call: -
cdr3_aa: CASSFNRDNPYEQYF
cdr3_nt: TGTGCCAGCAGCTTCAACCGGGACAATCCTTACGAGCAGTACTTC

j_call: TRBJ2-1
clone_size: -
v_call: TRBV9
d_call: -
cdr3_aa: CASSVERGRLAYNEQFF
cdr3_nt: TGTGCCAGCAGCGTAGAACGGGGGAGACTAGCCTACAATGAGCAGTTCTTC

j_call: TRBJ2-2
clone_size: -
v_call: TRBV6-1
d_call: -
cdr3_aa: CASSEARQVVTGELFF
cdr3_nt: TGTGCCAGCAGTGAAGCTCGGCAGGTAGTCACCGGGGAGCTGTTTTTT

j_call: TRBJ2-3
clone_size: few
v_call: TRBV6-1
d_call: -
cdr3_aa: CASSPRRGGATTDTQYF
cdr3_nt: TGTGCCAGCAGTCCGCGACGGGGCGGGGCCACCACAGATACGCAGTATTTT

j_call: TRBJ2-1
clone_size: few
v_call: TRBV12-3/TRBV12-4
d_call: TRBD2
cdr3_aa: CASKGLAGGGYNEQFF
cdr3_nt: TGTGCCAGCAAGGGACTAGCGGGAGGAGGCTACAATGAGCAGTTCTTC

j_call: TRBJ2-3
clone_size: many
v_call: TRBV7-2
d_call: -
cdr3_aa: CASSLGSGTQYF
cdr3_nt: TGTGCCAGCAGCTTAGGAAGCGGTACGCAGTATTTT

j_call: TRBJ2-5
clone_size: -
v_call: TRBV6-5
d_call: -
cdr3_aa: CASSYSYLGTETQYF
cdr3_nt: TGTGCCAGCAGTTACTCGTATTTGGGTACGGAGACCCAGTACTTC

j_call: TRBJ2-1
clone_size: few
v_call: TRBV20-1
d_call: TRBD2
cdr3_aa: CSAPLAGGGHNEQFF
cdr3_nt: TGCAGTGCTCCCTTAGCGGGAGGGGGGCACAATGAGCAGTTCTTC

j_call: TRBJ2-1
clone_size: -
v_call: TRBV12-3/TRBV12-4
d_call: -
cdr3_aa: CASSLKGGPYNEQFF
cdr3_nt: TGTGCCAGCAGTCTCAAAGGGGGACCCTACAATGAGCAGTTCTTC

j_call: TRBJ2-2
clone_size: -
v_call: TRBV12-3/TRBV12-4
d_call: TRBD2
cdr3_aa: CASILAGGPGGELFF
cdr3_nt: TGTGCCAGCATCCTAGCGGGAGGGCCTGGCGGGGAGCTGTTTTTT

j_call: TRBJ1-2
clone_size: -
v_call: TRBV4-2
d_call: TRBD1
cdr3_aa: CASSQDIGTGYGYTF
cdr3_nt: TGTGCCAGCAGCCAAGATATTGGGACAGGCTATGGCTACACCTTC

j_call: TRBJ2-4
clone_size: few
v_call: TRBV20-1
d_call: -
cdr3_aa: CSACDRLELAKNIQYF
cdr3_nt: TGCAGTGCTTGTGACAGGCTAGAACTAGCCAAAAACATTCAGTACTTC

j_call: TRBJ2-7
clone_size: -
v_call: TRBV28
d_call: -
cdr3_aa: CASISPAPGSYEQYF
cdr3_nt: TGTGCCAGCATCTCCCCCGCCCCCGGGTCCTACGAGCAGTACTTC

j_call: TRBJ2-3
clone_size: -
v_call: TRBV11-2
d_call: TRBD1
cdr3_aa: CASRRQGARDTQYF
cdr3_nt: TGTGCCAGCAGGCGACAGGGGGCCCGGGATACGCAGTATTTT

j_call: TRBJ2-1
clone_size: many
v_call: TRBV20-1
d_call: -
cdr3_aa: CSARDRAFYNEQFF
cdr3_nt: TGCAGTGCTAGAGATAGGGCCTTCTACAATGAGCAGTTCTTC

j_call: TRBJ2-1
clone_size: -
v_call: TRBV9
d_call: -
cdr3_aa: CASSVSGPGEQFF
cdr3_nt: TGTGCCAGCAGCGTATCCGGCCCGGGGGAGCAGTTCTTC

j_call: TRBJ1-2
clone_size: -
v_call: TRBV12-3/TRBV12-4
d_call: -
cdr3_aa: CASSHSLGRGEGYTF
cdr3_nt: TGTGCCAGCAGTCATTCCCTCGGCAGGGGAGAAGGCTACACCTTC

j_call: TRBJ2-3
clone_size: -
v_call: TRBV14
d_call: -
cdr3_aa: CASSQEVRGSDTQYF
cdr3_nt: TGTGCCAGCAGCCAAGAAGTGAGAGGTTCAGATACGCAGTATTTT

j_call: TRBJ2-1
clone_size: once
v_call: TRBV27
d_call: TRBD2
cdr3_aa: CASSFYSGTNEQFF
cdr3_nt: TGTGCCAGCAGTTTCTACAGCGGGACCAATGAGCAGTTCTTC